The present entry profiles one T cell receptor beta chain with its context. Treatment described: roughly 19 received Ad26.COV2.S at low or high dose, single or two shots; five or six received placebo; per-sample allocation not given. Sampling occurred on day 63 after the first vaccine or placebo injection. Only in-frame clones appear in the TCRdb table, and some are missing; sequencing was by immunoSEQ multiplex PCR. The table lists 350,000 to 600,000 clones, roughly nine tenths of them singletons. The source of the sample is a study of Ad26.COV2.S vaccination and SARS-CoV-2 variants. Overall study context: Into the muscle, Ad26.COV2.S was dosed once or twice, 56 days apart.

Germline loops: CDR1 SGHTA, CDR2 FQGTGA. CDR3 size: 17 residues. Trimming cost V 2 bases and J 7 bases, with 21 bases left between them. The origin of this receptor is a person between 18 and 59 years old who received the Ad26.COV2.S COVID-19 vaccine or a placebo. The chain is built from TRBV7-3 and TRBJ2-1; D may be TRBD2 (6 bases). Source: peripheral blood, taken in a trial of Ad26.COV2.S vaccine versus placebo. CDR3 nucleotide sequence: TGTGCCAGCAGCTTATATCGTGCCGGGAGCTCTGGGAATGAGCAGTTCTTC. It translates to CASSLYRAGSSGNEQFF.